The 17 T cell receptor beta chains below were found in one sample sequenced in a study of shared clonotypes between healthy human individuals. TCRdb keeps only in-frame clones here, not all; method: immunoSEQ multiplex PCR. The table includes about 2.4 million clones, more than 85% detected once. Material: naive CD4+ T cells from PBMCs. The sample's subset: CD45RA+ positively selected. All receptors derive from a man in his late teens or twenties in good health. Some clones in this sample may be carry-over from other donors' samples.

J is TRBJ2-5 and V is TRBV6-5, with D unclear. The germline CDR1 and CDR2 sequences are MNHEY and SVGAGI. Between the trimmed V and J ends, which lost 5 bases and 1 base, there was a span of 11 bases. CDR3 length equals 14 residues. CDR3 in amino acids: CASSPMGSQETQYF. The CDR3 nucleotides are TGTGCCAGCAGTCCTATGGGCTCCCAAGAGACCCAGTACTTC.

This clone was counted once. The chain carries TRBV5-1 and TRBJ1-3; 7 nucleotides agree with TRBD1. The CDR3 is 16 amino acids. V lost 4 bases, J lost 0 bases, and 7 bases stayed unmatched. CDR1 SGHRS and CDR2 YFSETQ come from the germline V gene. The CDR3 nucleotides read TGCGCCAGCAGCGAAACAGGGGCCAGCTCTGGAAACACCATATATTTT. It codes for CASSETGASSGNTIYF.

The chain uses TRBV7-3 and TRBJ2-3, with 12 bases matching TRBD2. Trimming cost V 2 bases and J 7 bases; bases outside gene matches: 19. This CDR3 contains 20 residues. Germline V gene data show CDR1 as SGHTA and CDR2 as FQGTGA. CDR3 sequence: CASSLLGAAGLAGSSNTQYF. The DNA for the CDR3 is TGTGCCAGCAGCTTATTAGGGGCGGCGGGACTAGCGGGTAGTTCTAATACGCAGTATTTT.

This chain uses TRBV18 with TRBJ2-1; D uncertain. V lost 3 bases and J 8 bases, leaving 17 bases between the germline ends. Germline-derived CDR1 and CDR2 are KGHSH and LQKENI. The CDR3 is made up of 15 amino acids. CDR3 loop: CASSPFTSPGDEQFF. The CDR3 region has the DNA TGTGCCAGCTCACCCTTTACTTCCCCTGGGGATGAGCAGTTCTTC.

The chain uses TRBV7-9 and TRBJ2-4; no reliable D call. Trimming left V 1 base short and J 6 bases short, with 10 bases between. The CDR3 length is 14 residues. Germline CDR1 reads SEHNR; CDR2 reads FQNEAQ (reference sequence). Written as DNA, the CDR3 is TGTGCCAGCAGCTTAGAATGGGGTAGAAACATTCAGTACTTC. Its protein product is CASSLEWGRNIQYF.

The rearrangement joins TRBV6-1 to TRBJ2-2; the D gene is possibly TRBD2 (5 bases). This CDR3 has 15 amino acids. V lost 2 bases to trimming and J lost 4 bases, with 11 bases between them. Looked up from germline, CDR1 is MNHNS and CDR2 is SASEGT. The CDR3 DNA reads as TGTGCCAGCAGTGAACGGCAGGCGGGCACCGGGGAGCTGTTTTTT. Protein: CASSERQAGTGELFF.

This clone was seen once. The chain uses TRBV7-3 and TRBJ2-2; the match to TRBD2 covers 9 bases. Trimming at V came to 0 bases and at J to 2 bases, leaving 7 bases not matched to a gene. The CDR3 extends over 18 amino acids. Germline CDR1 SGHTA, CDR2 FQGTGA. The CDR3 sequence is CASSLTFRGTSNTGELFF. CDR3 nucleotides: TGTGCCAGCAGCTTAACTTTCCGAGGGACTAGCAACACCGGGGAGCTGTTTTTT.

The J gene is TRBJ2-5, the V gene TRBV7-7, with 7 bases identical to TRBD1. The V segment lost 5 bases and the J segment 4 bases; nucleotides outside the gene matches: 4. Germline values: CDR1 SSHAT, CDR2 FNYEAQ (reference sequence). The CDR3 length is 13 residues. CDR3 DNA: TGTGCCAGCAGCCGCGGACAGGCAGAGACCCAGTACTTC. This sequence encodes CASSRGQAETQYF.

The chain combines TRBV6-6 with TRBJ1-1; 8 bases align to TRBD1. CDR1 is MNHNY, CDR2 SVGAGI, per germline (reference sequence). The CDR3 sequence is 14 residues long. V shed 4 bases, J shed 5 bases, and the junction held 6 bases outside the gene matches. CDR3 sequence (DNA): TGTGCCAGCAGTTCCCAGGGGGCACGAACTGAAGCTTTCTTT. This gives the protein CASSSQGARTEAFF.

The gene calls are TRBV7-9 and TRBJ1-2; D possibly corresponds to TRBD1 (6 bases). Germline V CDR1 and CDR2: SEHNR, FQNEAQ (reference sequence). Trimming took 4 bases from V and 5 from J, leaving 8 bases between them. This CDR3 comprises 12 residues. This CDR3 reads CASSSTGYGYTF. CDR3 nucleotides: TGTGCCAGCAGCTCTACAGGGTATGGCTACACCTTC.

The CDR3 loop is CASSEEAGLQAFF. CDR3 coding DNA: TGTGCCAGCAGTGAAGAGGCAGGACTCCAAGCTTTCTTT. V usage is TRBV2 and J usage is TRBJ1-1; D not resolved. The CDR3 extends over 13 amino acids. From germline, CDR1 is SNHLY and CDR2 FYNNEI. The V end lost 1 base, the J end lost 9 bases, and 12 bases lay between the germline ends.

This clone was observed a few times. Other nucleotide sequences in the sample specify the same CDR3. V and J are TRBV7-9 and TRBJ1-1; D uncertain. The CDR3 runs 12 residues. Germline V gives CDR1 SEHNR, CDR2 FQNEAQ (reference sequence). The V gene lost 2 bases and the J gene lost 1 base, with 2 bases spanning the gap. The CDR3 loop reads CASSLSNTEAFF. CDR3 in DNA: TGTGCCAGCAGCTTATCGAACACTGAAGCTTTCTTT.

The chain carries TRBV28 and TRBJ1-1; D ambiguous. Germline lookup yields CDR1 MDHEN and CDR2 SYDVKM. The ends were cut back, 5 bases at V and 4 bases at J, with 14 bases in the middle. The CDR3 is made up of 14 amino acids. CDR3 amino acids: CASSLSPGSTEAFF. The CDR3 DNA is TGTGCCAGCAGTCTGAGTCCCGGGAGCACTGAAGCTTTCTTT.

The J gene is TRBJ2-5, the V gene TRBV5-1, with 7 bases lining up with TRBD2. V shed 3 bases and J 7 bases; nucleotides not matched to a gene: 15. The CDR3 covers 16 residues. The germline V gene has CDR1 SGHRS and CDR2 YFSETQ. DNA for the CDR3: TGCGCCAGCAGCTCGGAGGCAGTGGCCCCGGGAGGGACCCAGTACTTC. This translates into CASSSEAVAPGGTQYF.

The chain combines TRBV28 with TRBJ1-2; D ambiguous. Germline V lookup: CDR1 MDHEN, CDR2 SYDVKM. The CDR3 is made up of 11 amino acids. Trimming shortened V by 9 bases and J by 4 bases, and 9 bases separated the two germline ends. CDR3 loop: CASAGSYGYTF. In DNA form, the CDR3 reads TGTGCCAGTGCAGGATCCTATGGCTACACCTTC.

The chain couples TRBV18 to TRBJ2-7; no reliable D call. The V gene lost 2 bases and the J gene lost 6 bases, with 14 bases spanning the gap. This CDR3 has 14 amino acids. In germline, CDR1 is KGHSH, CDR2 LQKENI. CDR3 sequence (DNA): TGTGCCAGCTCACCATCGGTCGTTTTGGGCGAGCAGTACTTC. Protein sequence: CASSPSVVLGEQYF.

The rearrangement links TRBV11-2 to TRBJ2-7; 7 bases are a match to TRBD2. The germline V gene encodes CDR1 SGHAT and CDR2 FQNNGV. The junction had 18 bases not matched to a gene; V was cut back by 7 bases and J by 9 bases. The CDR3 covers 15 residues. This chain's CDR3 is CASTYSVGLGLGQYF. The CDR3 nucleotides read TGTGCCAGCACCTATTCAGTAGGACTAGGGTTGGGGCAGTACTTC. The variable domain in full, completed from reference TRBV11-2 and TRBJ2-7, reads EAGVAQSPRYKIIEKRQSVAFWCNPISGHATLYWYQQILGQGPKLLIQFQNNGVVDDSQLPKDRFSAERLKGVDSTLKIQPAKLEDSAVYLCASTYSVGLGLGQYFGPGTRLTVT.